This TCR beta chain was profiled in a study of siplizumab effects on memory and regulatory T cells. The data were produced by immunoSEQ multiplex PCR, yet TCRdb's version contains in-frame clones alone and is incomplete. The repertoire holds approximately 120,000 clones, with about 90% as singletons. V was trimmed by 4 bases and J by 0 bases, leaving 4 bases between them. CDR3 length equals 13 residues. The germline V gene has CDR1 MNHEY and CDR2 SVGAGI. A word on this clone: Its target is not known.

Overall study findings and caveats: Sequences below about 10^-5 frequency were poorly captured, limiting mapping of alloreactive clones. Apparently more diverse than memory cells, naive T cells also seemed major alloresponse contributors. Reactions containing siplizumab showed mappable alloreactive CD4+ clones averaging approximately 74% Treg-derived, versus 26.9% in controls.

The sequencing input was Tregs sorted from blood. The chain combines TRBV6-5 with TRBJ1-3, with no clear D. The source of this sequence is a human donor in good health. The CDR3 DNA sequence: TGTGCCAGCAGTTCCTACTCTGGAAACACCATATATTTT. It is translated as CASSSYSGNTIYF.